These 27 T cell receptor beta chains were sequenced from one sample in a study of T cell changes during pregnancy in multiple sclerosis (dated by TCRdb to between 2017 and 2020). Library creation used the immunoSEQ multiplex PCR assay. TCRdb holds this immuneACCESS table with in-frame rearrangements only. Some clones are missing; in checked studies, unresolved V genes explain under half, and the rest has no known cause. Within this sample are about 83,000 clones, with 90% to 95% of them counted one time only. Together, the top ten hold under 1.2% of the sample. Here the sequenced sample was peripheral blood, taken in the second trimester of pregnancy. The receptors were sampled from a female donor with multiple sclerosis, enrolled in a pregnancy study.

This clone was picked up one time. The V call is TRBV5-1, the J call TRBJ2-4, with D perhaps TRBD1 (6 bases). Trimming pared 4 bases from V and 2 bases from J, leaving 13 bases between. There are 15 residues in the CDR3. The V gene's germline CDR1 is SGHRS and CDR2 YFSETQ. CDR3 in DNA: TGCGCCAGCAGCCCTAATACAGGGACCAAAAACATTCAGTACTTC. It yields the protein CASSPNTGTKNIQYF.

This clone was counted once. The V call is TRBV7-9, the J call TRBJ1-2; no firm D call. The germline gives CDR1 SEHNR, CDR2 FQNEAQ (reference sequence). The CDR3 runs to 14 residues. The V and J ends lost 7 bases and 4 bases respectively, with 16 bases between them. The CDR3 nucleotides read TGTGCCAGCACCAGTACCTCGGCGGGCTATGGCTACACCTTC. It encodes CASTSTSAGYGYTF.

V usage is TRBV7-9 and J usage is TRBJ2-3; D might be TRBD1 (5 bases). The CDR3 loop spans 15 amino acids. The germline V gene encodes CDR1 SEHNR and CDR2 FQNEAQ (reference sequence). The ends were cut back, 2 bases at V and 4 bases at J, with 13 bases in the middle. CDR3 bases: TGTGCCAGCAGCTTATTTAGGGGTGTAGCAGATACGCAGTATTTT. Encoded protein: CASSLFRGVADTQYF.

This chain connects TRBV19 to TRBJ2-7, with 15 nucleotides matching TRBD2. Per the germline V gene, CDR1 is LNHDA and CDR2 is SQIVND (reference sequence). With 4 bases clipped from V and 3 bases from J, the junction kept 7 bases outside the gene matches. The CDR3 is 17 amino acids. Here the CDR3 reads CASSTWTSGRANYEQYF. The CDR3 nucleotides are TGTGCCAGTAGTACGTGGACTAGCGGGAGGGCCAACTACGAGCAGTACTTC.

The chain is built from TRBV29-1 and TRBJ2-7, with D maybe TRBD1 (6 bases). This CDR3 is 10 amino acids long. CDR1 SQVTM and CDR2 ANQGSEA come from the germline V gene. V was shortened by 5 bases and J by 6 bases, with 8 bases between the two germline ends. DNA of the CDR3: TGCAGCGTTACGACAGGCGAGCAGTACTTC. Encoded protein: CSVTTGEQYF.

This clone was recorded once. V and J are TRBV2 and TRBJ2-7, with 12 bases that match TRBD2. The CDR3 loop spans 15 amino acids. Germline lookup yields CDR1 SNHLY and CDR2 FYNNEI. V was pared by 7 bases and J by 0 bases, with 4 bases of the junction left unmatched. The CDR3 DNA reads as TGTGCCAGCACTCCGACTAGCGGGAGCTCCTACGAGCAGTACTTC. Protein product: CASTPTSGSSYEQYF.

As regards this clone: The sample holds other DNA sequences that translate to the same CDR3. The genes are TRBV7-2 and TRBJ2-1; D is unclear. V was shortened by 0 bases and J by 4 bases, with 4 bases between the two germline ends. CDR3 length: 13 amino acids. Germline assignment: CDR1 SGHTA and CDR2 FQGNSA. The CDR3, as DNA: TGTGCCAGCAGCTTAGCCCCTTACAATGAGCAGTTCTTC. Its protein product is CASSLAPYNEQFF.

The rearrangement uses TRBV7-2 and TRBJ2-7; D is uncertain. The CDR3 is 15 amino acids. Between the trimmed V and J ends, which lost 3 bases and 3 bases, there was a span of 15 bases. In germline, CDR1 is SGHTA, CDR2 FQGNSA. CDR3 coding DNA: TGTGCCAGCAGCTTTCAAACAGACCGCCGCTACGAGCAGTACTTC. It encodes CASSFQTDRRYEQYF. The full variable domain, completed using reference TRBV7-2 and TRBJ2-7, is GAGVSQSPSNKVTEKGKDVELRCDPISGHTALYWYRQSLGQGLEFLIYFQGNSAPDKSGLPSDRFSAERTGGSVSTLTIQRTQQEDSAVYLCASSFQTDRRYEQYFGPGTRLTVT.

The chain is built from TRBV28 and TRBJ1-1, with TRBD1 matching over 7 bases. The CDR3 is made up of 17 amino acids. Germline CDR1 MDHEN, CDR2 SYDVKM. The V segment lost 5 bases and the J segment 3 bases; nucleotides outside the gene matches: 15. This CDR3 is CASSLGGAPGIDTEAFF. DNA of the CDR3: TGTGCCAGCAGTCTAGGGGGCGCCCCGGGAATAGACACTGAAGCTTTCTTT.

The chain has TRBV7-9 and TRBJ2-3, with D maybe TRBD2 (6 bases). The V end lost 7 bases, the J end lost 6 bases, and 11 bases lay between the germline ends. The CDR3 spans 12 residues. Germline CDR1 reads SEHNR; CDR2 reads FQNEAQ (reference sequence). The CDR3 reads CASNFRGDTQYF. The CDR3 DNA follows: TGTGCCAGCAACTTTCGGGGGGATACGCAGTATTTT.

The rearrangement uses TRBV7-7 and TRBJ2-5, with 11 bases aligning to TRBD2. CDR1 is SSHAT and CDR2 is FNYEAQ in the germline V gene (reference sequence). This CDR3 has 16 amino acids. The V and J ends lost 4 bases and 1 base, in that order; junction bases with no gene match: 5. The chain's CDR3 is CASSSGLAGPQETQYF. CDR3 DNA sequence: TGTGCCAGCAGCTCCGGACTAGCGGGTCCCCAAGAGACCCAGTACTTC.

The chain recombines TRBV13 with TRBJ1-4, with D maybe TRBD1 (5 bases). The germline gives CDR1 PRHDT, CDR2 FYEKMQ (reference sequence). V dropped 5 bases and J dropped 5 bases, with 6 bases sitting between them. CDR3 length: 12 residues. The CDR3 DNA is TGTGCCAGCAGCGGACAAAATGAAAAACTGTTTTTT. This gives the protein CASSGQNEKLFF. Full variable domain (rest looked up from reference TRBV13 and TRBJ1-4): AAGVIQSPRHLIKEKRETATLKCYPIPRHDTVYWYQQGPGQDPQFLISFYEKMQSDKGSIPDRFSAQQFSDYHSELNMSSLELGDSALYFCASSGQNEKLFFGSGTQLSVL.

CDR3 loop: CASSQAHRGQANEQFF. The CDR3 DNA reads as TGTGCCAGCAGCCAAGCCCACAGGGGGCAGGCGAATGAGCAGTTCTTC. J is TRBJ2-1 and V is TRBV14; 9 bases line up with TRBD1. Per the germline V gene, CDR1 is SGHDN and CDR2 is FVKESK. This CDR3 region has 16 residues. J gave up 7 bases and V 1 base, and 8 bases lay outside the gene matches.

This clone appeared once. This chain links TRBV1 with TRBJ2-1; the table assigns TRBD2, which was not confirmed against the DNA. TRBV1 is designated a pseudogene. The CDR3 covers 19 residues. The CDR3 DNA follows: TGCACCAGCAGCCAAGCGGCGCGGGAGGTCCTCGTGGGTTGGAATGAGCAGTTCTTC. This codes for CTSSQAAREVLVGWNEQFF.

The V gene is TRBV18, the J gene TRBJ2-3; 8 bases map to TRBD1. Germline-derived CDR1 and CDR2 are KGHSH and LQKENI. The V gene end was trimmed by 6 bases and the J gene end by 0 bases; junction bases not matched to a gene: 5. The CDR3 is made up of 15 amino acids. CDR3 in amino acids: CASSRQGTSTDTQYF. The CDR3 bases are TGTGCCAGCTCTCGACAGGGGACTAGCACAGATACGCAGTATTTT.

The V gene is TRBV4-1, the J gene TRBJ2-2, with TRBD1 identical over 9 bases. This CDR3 has 15 residues. Trimming at V came to 4 bases and at J to 4 bases, leaving 4 bases not matched to a gene. Germline V gene data show CDR1 as MGHRA and CDR2 as YSYEKL. This CDR3 is CASSPQGAITGELFF. The CDR3 DNA sequence: TGCGCCAGCAGCCCACAGGGGGCGATCACCGGGGAGCTGTTTTTT.

This clone was picked up one time. CDR3 DNA sequence: TGTGCCACCAGCAGATACGGACAGGGGGTGGGTAATCAGCCCCAGCATTTT. Protein sequence: CATSRYGQGVGNQPQHF. This sequence joins TRBV15 and TRBJ1-5, with 10 nucleotides matching TRBD1. Trimming at V came to 2 bases and at J to 4 bases, leaving 8 bases not matched to a gene. Germline-derived CDR1 and CDR2 are LNHNV and YYDKDF (reference sequence). The CDR3 is 17 amino acids.

This sequence joins TRBV11-1 and TRBJ2-1; possible D gene TRBD2, 6 bases. Germline values: CDR1 SGHAT, CDR2 FQDESV (reference sequence). V was trimmed by 4 bases and J by 8 bases, leaving 12 bases between them. The CDR3 is made up of 13 amino acids. CDR3 DNA: TGTGCCAGCAGCTCCGGGACTCGGGATGAGCAGTTCTTC. This codes for CASSSGTRDEQFF.

The genes are TRBV6-5 and TRBJ1-3; D unclear. The CDR3 has 15 amino acids. Between the trimmed V and J ends, which lost 7 bases and 0 bases, there was a span of 13 bases. Germline loops: CDR1 MNHEY, CDR2 SVGAGI. This CDR3 reads CASMMRDYSGNTIYF. The CDR3 coding sequence is TGTGCCAGCATGATGCGCGATTACTCTGGAAACACCATATATTTT.

The chain joins TRBV27 to TRBJ1-5; 8 bases fit TRBD1. J gave up 2 bases and V 8 bases, and 11 bases lay outside the gene matches. Germline V gene data show CDR1 as MNHEY and CDR2 as SMNVEV (reference sequence). The CDR3 is made up of 16 amino acids. The CDR3: CASRDGQGDGNQPQHF. DNA for the CDR3: TGTGCCAGCCGAGATGGACAGGGTGATGGCAATCAGCCCCAGCATTTT.

This clone has a single count. The chain is built from TRBV27 and TRBJ2-1; 9 positions match TRBD2. CDR1 and CDR2 (germline): MNHEY, SMNVEV (reference sequence). This CDR3 region has 15 residues. The V and J ends lost 6 bases and 4 bases, in that order; junction bases with no gene match: 7. CDR3 in amino acids: CASRPTSGKYNEQFF. The CDR3, as DNA: TGTGCCAGCAGACCGACTAGCGGAAAATACAATGAGCAGTTCTTC.

The chain has TRBV9 and TRBJ2-3; 8 bases are a match to TRBD2. V gave up 0 bases and J gave up 2 bases; unmatched junction bases: 5. The CDR3 is 16 residues long. CDR1 and CDR2 (germline): SGDLS, YYNGEE. DNA for the CDR3: TGTGCCAGCAGCGTAGATGGCGGGGGGATCACAGATACGCAGTATTTT. It translates to CASSVDGGGITDTQYF. The full variable domain, completed using reference TRBV9 and TRBJ2-3, is DSGVTQTPKHLITATGQRVTLRCSPRSGDLSVYWYQQSLDQGLQFLIQYYNGEERAKGNILERFSAQQFPDLHSELNLSSLELGDSALYFCASSVDGGGITDTQYFGPGTRLTVL.

The genes are TRBV11-1 and TRBJ2-4; 10 bases line up with TRBD1. Losses at the gene ends were 5 bases for V and 5 bases for J; bases not matched to a gene: 6. This CDR3 comprises 15 residues. Germline V gene lookup returns CDR1 SGHAT and CDR2 FQDESV (reference sequence). CDR3 sequence reads: CASSPTGGFENIQYF. In nucleotides, the CDR3 is TGTGCCAGCAGCCCGACAGGGGGCTTTGAAAACATTCAGTACTTC. Complete variable domain (other parts from reference TRBV11-1 and TRBJ2-4): EAEVAQSPRYKITEKSQAVAFWCDPISGHATLYWYRQILGQGPELLVQFQDESVVDDSQLPKDRFSAERLKGVDSTLKIQPAELGDSAMYLCASSPTGGFENIQYFGAGTRLSVL.

V gene TRBV11-2 combines with J gene TRBJ2-7; 13 bases are shared with TRBD2. Germline lookup yields CDR1 SGHAT and CDR2 FQNNGV. The CDR3 runs 18 residues. Germline trimming cut 1 base from V and 3 bases from J; bases unmatched to any gene: 9. CDR3 nucleotide sequence: TGTGCCAGCAGCTTAGGGGGACTAGCGGGACCCTCGGGCTACGAGCAGTACTTC. Encoded protein: CASSLGGLAGPSGYEQYF.

This sequence joins TRBV6-4 and TRBJ1-1, with 7 bases fitting TRBD1. The V gene end was trimmed by 3 bases and the J gene end by 1 base; junction bases not matched to a gene: 5. This CDR3 contains 15 residues. The V gene's germline CDR1 is MRHNA and CDR2 SNTAGT. The CDR3 nucleotides read TGTGCCAGCAGTGAACGACAGGGCTGGAACACTGAAGCTTTCTTT. It encodes CASSERQGWNTEAFF.

J is TRBJ2-1 and V is TRBV25-1; 10 bases match TRBD2. The CDR3 covers 15 residues. V was clipped by 5 bases and J by 6 bases; unmatched bases: 7. The germline CDR1 and CDR2 sequences are MGHDK and SYGVNS. Written as DNA, the CDR3 is TGTGCCAGCAGTACCTCTAGCGGGAGTCGCAATGAGCAGTTCTTC. It specifies CASSTSSGSRNEQFF.

This clone was seen only once. The rearrangement uses TRBV28 and TRBJ1-4; possibly TRBD1 for D (6 bases). This CDR3 is built from 16 residues. Germline assignment: CDR1 MDHEN and CDR2 SYDVKM. Trimming removed 6 bases from V and 8 bases from J, with 22 bases in between. The DNA for the CDR3 is TGTGCCAGCAGGTCACCGGGCAGGGGAACAAAGGAAAAACTGTTTTTT. The encoded protein is CASRSPGRGTKEKLFF.